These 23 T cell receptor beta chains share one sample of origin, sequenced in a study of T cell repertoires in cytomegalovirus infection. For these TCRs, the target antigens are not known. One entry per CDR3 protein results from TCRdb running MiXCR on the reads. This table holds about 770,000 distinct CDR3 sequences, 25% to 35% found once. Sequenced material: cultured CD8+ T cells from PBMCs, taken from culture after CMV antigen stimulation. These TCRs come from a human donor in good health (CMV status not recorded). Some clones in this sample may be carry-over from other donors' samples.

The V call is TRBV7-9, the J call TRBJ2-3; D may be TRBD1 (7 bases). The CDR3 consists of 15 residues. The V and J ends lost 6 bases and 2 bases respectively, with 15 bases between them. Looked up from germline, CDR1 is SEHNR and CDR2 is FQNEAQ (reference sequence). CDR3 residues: CASRGGQTFTDTQYF. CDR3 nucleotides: TGTGCCAGCAGGGGGGGACAGACATTCACAGATACGCAGTATTTT.

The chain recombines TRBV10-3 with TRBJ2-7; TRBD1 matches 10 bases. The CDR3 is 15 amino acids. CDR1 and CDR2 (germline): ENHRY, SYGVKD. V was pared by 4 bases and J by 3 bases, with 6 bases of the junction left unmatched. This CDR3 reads CAISGTGTGDYEQYV. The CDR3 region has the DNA TGTGCCATCAGTGGAACCGGGACAGGGGACTACGAGCAGTACGTC.

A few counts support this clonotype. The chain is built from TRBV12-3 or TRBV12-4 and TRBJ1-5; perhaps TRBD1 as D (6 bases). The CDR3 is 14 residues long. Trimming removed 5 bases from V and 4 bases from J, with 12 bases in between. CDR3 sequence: CASSPGDRNQPQHF. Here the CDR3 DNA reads TGTGCCAGCAGTCCGGGTGACAGGAATCAGCCCCAGCATTTT.

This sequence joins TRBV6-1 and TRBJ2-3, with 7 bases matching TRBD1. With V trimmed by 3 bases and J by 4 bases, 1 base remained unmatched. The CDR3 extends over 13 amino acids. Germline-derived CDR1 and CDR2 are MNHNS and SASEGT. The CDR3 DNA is TGTGCCAGCAGTGAGGACAGGCCAGATACGCAGTATTTT. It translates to CASSEDRPDTQYF.

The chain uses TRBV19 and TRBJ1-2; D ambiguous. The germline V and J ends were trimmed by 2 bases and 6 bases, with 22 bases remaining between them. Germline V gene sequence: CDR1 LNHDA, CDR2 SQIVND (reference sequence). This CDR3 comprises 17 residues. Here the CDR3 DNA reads TGTGCCAGTAGTATAAGTCTCCGCTCGAGGGTTGGAGATGGCTACACCTTC. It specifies CASSISLRSRVGDGYTF.

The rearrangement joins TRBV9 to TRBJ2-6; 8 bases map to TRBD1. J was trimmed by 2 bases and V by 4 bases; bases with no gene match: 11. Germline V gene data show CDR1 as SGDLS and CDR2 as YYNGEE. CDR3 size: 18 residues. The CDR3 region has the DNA TGTGCCAGCAGCATAGGGACAGGAGGTGACCCTGGGGCCAACGTCCTGACTTTC. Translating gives CASSIGTGGDPGANVLTF.

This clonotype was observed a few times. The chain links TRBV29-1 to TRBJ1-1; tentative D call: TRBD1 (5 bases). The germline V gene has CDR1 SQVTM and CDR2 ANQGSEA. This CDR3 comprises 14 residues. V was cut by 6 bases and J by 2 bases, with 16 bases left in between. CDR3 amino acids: CSVLGGTSNTEAFF. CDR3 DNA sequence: TGCAGCGTACTCGGGGGGACGAGCAACACTGAAGCTTTCTTT.

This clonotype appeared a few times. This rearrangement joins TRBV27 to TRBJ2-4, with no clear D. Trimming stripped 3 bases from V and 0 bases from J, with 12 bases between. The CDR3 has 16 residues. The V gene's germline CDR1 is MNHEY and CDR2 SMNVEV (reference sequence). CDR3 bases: TGTGCCAGCAGTTTCCTCGGACCCTTAGCCAAAAACATTCAGTACTTC. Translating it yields CASSFLGPLAKNIQYF.

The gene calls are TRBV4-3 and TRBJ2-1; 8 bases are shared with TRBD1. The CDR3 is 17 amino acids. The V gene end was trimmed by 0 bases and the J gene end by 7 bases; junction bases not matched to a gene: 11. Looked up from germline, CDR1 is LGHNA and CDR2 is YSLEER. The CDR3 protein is CASSQDLRQGARNEQFF. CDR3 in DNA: TGCGCCAGCAGCCAAGATCTAAGGCAGGGGGCGCGTAATGAGCAGTTCTTC.

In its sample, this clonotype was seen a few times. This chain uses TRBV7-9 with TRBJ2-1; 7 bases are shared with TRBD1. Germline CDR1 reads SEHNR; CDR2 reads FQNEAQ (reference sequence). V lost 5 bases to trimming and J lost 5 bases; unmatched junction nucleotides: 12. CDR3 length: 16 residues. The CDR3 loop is CASSTADRLTNNEQFF. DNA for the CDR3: TGTGCCAGCAGCACGGCGGACAGGCTCACTAACAATGAGCAGTTCTTC.

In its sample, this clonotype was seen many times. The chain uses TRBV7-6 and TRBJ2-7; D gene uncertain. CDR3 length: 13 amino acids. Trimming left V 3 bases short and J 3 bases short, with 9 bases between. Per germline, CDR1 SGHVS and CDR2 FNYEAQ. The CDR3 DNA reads TGTGCCAGCAGCTTGGGCCCAGACTACGAGCAGTACGTC. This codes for CASSLGPDYEQYV.

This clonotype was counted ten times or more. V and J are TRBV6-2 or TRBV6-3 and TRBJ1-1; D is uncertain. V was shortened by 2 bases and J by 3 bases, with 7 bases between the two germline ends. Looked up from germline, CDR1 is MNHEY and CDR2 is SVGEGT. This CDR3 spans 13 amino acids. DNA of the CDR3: TGTGCCAGCAGTTACGGGGATTACACTGAAGCTTTCTTT. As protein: CASSYGDYTEAFF.

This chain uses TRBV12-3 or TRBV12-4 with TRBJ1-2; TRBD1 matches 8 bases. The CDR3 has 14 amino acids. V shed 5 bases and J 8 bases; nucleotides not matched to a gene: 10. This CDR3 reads CASSPGTGVFGYTF. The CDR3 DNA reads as TGTGCCAGCAGTCCCGGGACAGGAGTATTCGGCTACACCTTC.

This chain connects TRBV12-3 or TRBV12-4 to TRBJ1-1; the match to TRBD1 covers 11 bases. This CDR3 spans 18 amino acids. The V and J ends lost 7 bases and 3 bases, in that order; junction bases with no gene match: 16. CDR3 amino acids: CASTFSSGTGGRDTEAFF. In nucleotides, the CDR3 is TGTGCCAGCACTTTTTCCTCCGGGACAGGGGGTCGGGACACTGAAGCTTTCTTT.

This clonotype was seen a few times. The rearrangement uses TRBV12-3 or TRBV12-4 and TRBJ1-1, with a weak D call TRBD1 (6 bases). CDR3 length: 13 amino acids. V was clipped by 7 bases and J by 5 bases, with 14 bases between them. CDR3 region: CASIFQGSTEAFF. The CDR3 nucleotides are TGTGCCAGCATCTTTCAGGGGAGTACTGAAGCTTTCTTT.

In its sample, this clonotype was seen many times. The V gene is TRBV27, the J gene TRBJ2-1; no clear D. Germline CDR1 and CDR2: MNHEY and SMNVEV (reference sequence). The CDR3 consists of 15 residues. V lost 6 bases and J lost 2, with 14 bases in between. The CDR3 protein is CASSPRSTTYNEQFF. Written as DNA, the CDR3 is TGTGCCAGCAGCCCACGGTCAACCACCTACAATGAGCAGTTCTTC.

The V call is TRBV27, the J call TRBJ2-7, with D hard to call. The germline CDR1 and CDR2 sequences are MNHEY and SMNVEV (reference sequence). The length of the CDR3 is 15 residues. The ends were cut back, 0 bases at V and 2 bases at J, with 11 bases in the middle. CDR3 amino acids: CASSLSQSSTYEQYF. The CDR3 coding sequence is TGTGCCAGCAGTTTATCCCAGAGCTCCACCTACGAGCAGTACTTC.

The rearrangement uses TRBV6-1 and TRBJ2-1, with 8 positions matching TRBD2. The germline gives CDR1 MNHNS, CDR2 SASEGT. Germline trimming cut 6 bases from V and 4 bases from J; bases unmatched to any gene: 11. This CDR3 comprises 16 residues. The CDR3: CASRATGGGPYNEQFF. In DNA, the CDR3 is TGTGCCAGCAGGGCTACCGGCGGGGGGCCTTACAATGAGCAGTTCTTC.

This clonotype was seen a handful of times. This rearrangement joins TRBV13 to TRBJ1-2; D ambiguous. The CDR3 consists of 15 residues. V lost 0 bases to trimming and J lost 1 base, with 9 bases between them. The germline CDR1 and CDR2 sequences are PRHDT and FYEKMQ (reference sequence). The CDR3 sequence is CASSLGRRFNYGYTF. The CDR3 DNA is TGTGCCAGCAGCTTAGGACGTCGGTTTAACTATGGCTACACCTTC.

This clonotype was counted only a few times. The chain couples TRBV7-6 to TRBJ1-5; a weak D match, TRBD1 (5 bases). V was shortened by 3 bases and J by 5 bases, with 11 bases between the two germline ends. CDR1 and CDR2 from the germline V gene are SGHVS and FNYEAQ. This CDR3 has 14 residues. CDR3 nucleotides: TGTGCCAGCAGCTTCGCCGACAGCTATCAGCCCCAGCATTTT. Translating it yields CASSFADSYQPQHF.

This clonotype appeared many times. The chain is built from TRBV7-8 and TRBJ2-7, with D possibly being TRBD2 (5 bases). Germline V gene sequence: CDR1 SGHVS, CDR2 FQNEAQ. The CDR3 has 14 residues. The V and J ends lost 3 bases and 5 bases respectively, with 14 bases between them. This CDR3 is CASSLDPRRDEQYV. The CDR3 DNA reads TGTGCCAGCAGCTTGGACCCCCGGCGGGACGAGCAGTACGTC.

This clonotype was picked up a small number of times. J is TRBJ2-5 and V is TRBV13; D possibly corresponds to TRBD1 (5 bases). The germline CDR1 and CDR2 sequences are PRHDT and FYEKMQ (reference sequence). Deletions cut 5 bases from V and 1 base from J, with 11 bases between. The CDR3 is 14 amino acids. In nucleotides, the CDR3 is TGTGCCAGCAGCCCCACAGGTATCCAAGAGACCCAGTACTTC. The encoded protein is CASSPTGIQETQYF.

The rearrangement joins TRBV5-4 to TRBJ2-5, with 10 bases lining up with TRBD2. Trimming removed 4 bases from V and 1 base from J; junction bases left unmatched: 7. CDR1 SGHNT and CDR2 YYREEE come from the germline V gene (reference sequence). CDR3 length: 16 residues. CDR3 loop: CASSPYVAGGQETQYF. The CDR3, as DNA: TGTGCCAGCAGCCCGTACGTAGCGGGGGGCCAAGAGACCCAGTACTTC.